These T cell receptor beta chains were read from a single sample in a study of blood T cell repertoires in COVID-19. Clones were read by immunoSEQ multiplex PCR, and TCRdb kept only the in-frame ones, dropping some. This table holds some 210,000 clones, 89% found once. The sample comprised peripheral blood. Receptors originate from a man between 60 and 75 years old who had recovered from COVID-19. Both conserved end residues are part of each CDR3. The D gene is left open where the match is weak. Only some rows state a clone size, as once, few, many or a class for expanded clones.

j_call d_call clone_size v_call cdr3_aa cdr3_nt
TRBJ2-1 - - TRBV5-1 CASNQRGQGHNEQFF TGCGCCAGCAACCAAAGGGGCCAAGGACACAATGAGCAGTTCTTC
TRBJ2-3 TRBD1 - TRBV2 CASSYLLPGQGDTQYF TGTGCCAGCAGTTACCTGCTTCCAGGACAGGGAGATACGCAGTATTTT
TRBJ2-6 TRBD2 - TRBV4-3 CASSQVGGRSSGANVLTF TGCGCCAGCAGCCAAGTCGGCGGGAGGTCCTCTGGGGCCAACGTCCTGACTTTC
TRBJ2-1 TRBD2 - TRBV5-1 CASSLGGTSLHEQFF TGCGCCAGCAGCTTGGGGGGGACTAGCTTACATGAGCAGTTCTTC
TRBJ1-5 TRBD1 - TRBV15 CATSRDRGQNQPQHF TGTGCCACCAGCAGAGATAGGGGGCAGAATCAGCCCCAGCATTTT
TRBJ1-3 - - TRBV19 CASRITGLTGNTIYF TGTGCCAGTAGGATAACAGGGCTCACCGGAAACACCATATATTTT
TRBJ2-3 TRBD2 - TRBV18 CASSPPSSGRITDTQYF TGTGCCAGCTCACCACCTTCTAGCGGGAGAATCACAGATACGCAGTATTTT
TRBJ2-5 - - TRBV7-2 CASSLQETQYF TGTGCCAGCAGCCTACAAGAGACCCAGTACTTC
TRBJ2-7 TRBD1 few TRBV6-2/TRBV6-3 CASSYRQGRGYEQYF TGTGCCAGCAGTTACCGACAGGGCCGGGGCTACGAGCAGTACTTC
TRBJ2-3 TRBD2 few TRBV7-6 CASAALAGPPTVEYF TGTGCCAGCGCGGCGCTAGCGGGGCCACCTACTGTGGAGTATTTT
TRBJ2-7 - - TRBV6-5 CASLGRGYEQYF TGTGCCAGCTTAGGGCGGGGCTACGAGCAGTACTTC
TRBJ2-4 - - TRBV7-2 CASSLRGLGQNIQYF TGTGCCAGCAGCCTCCGGGGTTTGGGTCAAAACATTCAGTACTTC
TRBJ1-6 TRBD1 - TRBV5-1 CASSPGTGGSPLHF TGCGCCAGCAGCCCGGGGACAGGGGGTTCACCCCTCCACTTT
TRBJ2-7 TRBD1 - TRBV5-1 CASSSGQGKSYEQYF TGCGCCAGCAGCTCTGGACAGGGAAAATCCTACGAGCAGTACTTC
TRBJ1-4 TRBD1 - TRBV7-9 CASSSAGTGGKLFF TGTGCCAGCAGCTCAGCGGGGACAGGCGGAAAACTGTTTTTT
TRBJ2-2 TRBD2 - TRBV5-1 CASSLSSGTSLSSAGELFF TGCGCCAGCAGCTTGTCATCCGGGACTAGCTTAAGCTCCGCCGGGGAGCTGTTTTTT
TRBJ2-5 - - TRBV19 CASSIPGGIQETQYF TGTGCCAGTAGTATACCAGGGGGGATCCAAGAGACCCAGTACTTC
TRBJ1-4 - - TRBV6-5 CASTPTGVNEKLFF TGTGCCAGCACTCCCACGGGGGTTAATGAAAAACTGTTTTTT
TRBJ2-7 TRBD2 - TRBV9 CASSAGAGDYEQYF TGTGCCAGCAGCGCCGGGGCGGGGGACTACGAGCAGTACTTC
TRBJ1-4 - once TRBV6-5 CATDPPGGNEKLFF TGTGCCACCGACCCCCCGGGGGGTAATGAAAAACTGTTTTTT
TRBJ1-2 - - TRBV5-4 CASSPPRGSNYGYTF TGTGCCAGCAGCCCCCCCCGGGGATCCAACTATGGCTACACCTTC
TRBJ2-7 TRBD2 - TRBV6-5 CASKAGGFREQYF TGTGCCAGCAAGGCGGGAGGGTTCCGCGAGCAGTACTTC
TRBJ2-7 TRBD2 - TRBV11-2 CASSVGSSGVEQYF TGTGCCAGCAGCGTAGGTTCTAGCGGGGTAGAGCAGTACTTC
TRBJ2-1 - - TRBV21-1 CASSKAPGASSYNEQFF TGTGCCAGCAGCAAAGCGCCGGGAGCAAGTAGCTACAATGAGCAGTTCTTC
TRBJ1-3 - - TRBV9 CASSSGDKLLNTIYF TGTGCCAGCAGCTCAGGGGACAAGCTCTTAAACACCATATATTTT
TRBJ1-2 - - TRBV15 CATSRARDYGYTF TGTGCCACCAGCAGAGCCAGGGATTATGGCTACACCTTC
TRBJ2-1 - - TRBV4-3 CASSFLGPDSSYNEQFF TGCGCCAGCAGTTTCCTTGGACCTGACAGCTCCTACAATGAGCAGTTCTTC
TRBJ1-1 - - TRBV19 CAAKRREDGAEAFF TGTGCCGCTAAAAGGAGGGAAGACGGAGCTGAAGCTTTCTTT
TRBJ2-1 - - TRBV11-2 CASSLGLDWVNEQFF TGTGCCAGCAGCTTAGGTCTAGATTGGGTAAATGAGCAGTTCTTC
TRBJ2-5 TRBD1 - TRBV3-1/TRBV3-2 CASSPDRVETQYF TGTGCCAGCAGCCCGGACAGGGTAGAGACCCAGTACTTC
TRBJ1-4 - - TRBV7-2 CASSLRGGQGEKLFF TGTGCCAGCAGCCTCCGGGGAGGGCAGGGCGAAAAACTGTTTTTT
TRBJ2-7 - - TRBV27 CASTPGRGAPYEQYF TGTGCCAGCACCCCGGGCAGGGGCGCCCCCTACGAGCAGTACTTC
TRBJ1-4 TRBD1 - TRBV5-1 CASSLEGTGRSANEKLFF TGCGCCAGCAGCTTGGAGGGGACAGGCCGTTCCGCTAATGAAAAACTGTTTTTT
TRBJ2-2 TRBD2 - TRBV7-8 CASSDRGGATGELFF TGTGCCAGCAGCGACCGGGGAGGGGCCACCGGGGAGCTGTTTTTT
TRBJ1-2 - - TRBV6-1 CASSEPGMNYGYTF TGTGCCAGCAGTGAACCGGGGATGAACTATGGCTACACCTTC
TRBJ2-1 TRBD2 - TRBV7-2 CASSPPSGRGNEQFF TGTGCCAGCAGCCCTCCGAGCGGGAGGGGCAATGAGCAGTTCTTC
TRBJ2-5 - - TRBV12-3/TRBV12-4 CASKQGGPETQYF TGTGCCTCTAAACAGGGCGGGCCAGAGACCCAGTACTTC
TRBJ2-7 - - TRBV19 CASSIFSGEQYF TGTGCCAGTAGTATATTCTCGGGTGAGCAGTACTTC
TRBJ2-2 - - TRBV6-6 CASSRSTGELFF TGTGCCAGCAGTCGGAGCACCGGGGAGCTGTTTTTT
TRBJ2-4 TRBD1 once TRBV3-1/TRBV3-2 CASSSDRSKNIQYF TGTGCCAGCAGCTCGGACAGGAGTAAAAACATTCAGTACTTC
TRBJ2-6 - - TRBV21-1 CASTTPVTNSGANVLTF TGTGCCAGCACCACCCCGGTCACGAACTCTGGGGCCAACGTCCTGACTTTC
TRBJ2-2 - - TRBV5-1 CASSIVNGELFF TGCGCCAGCAGTATAGTTAACGGGGAGCTGTTTTTT